This T cell receptor (beta chain) was captured by sequencing in a study of cytomegalovirus exposure and HLA in healthy donors. Assay used: immunoSEQ multiplex PCR; TCRdb lists only in-frame clones, some missing. The sample lists 110,000 or so clones; roughly 84% were seen once. Trimming took 7 bases from V and 5 from J; bases not matched to a gene: 13. Germline V gene lookup returns CDR1 MNHNS and CDR2 SASEGT. This CDR3 region has 15 residues. Study-wide results and limits: In vitro checks showed that three CMV-associated chains really do target CMV antigens.

To note about this clone: Its antigen remains unidentified.

The origin of this receptor is a woman under 30 in good health and CMV-seronegative. The chain has TRBV6-1 and TRBJ1-1, with 7 bases matching TRBD1. Material for sequencing was PBMCs. CDR3 sequence reads: CASNTGVRGRTEAFF. As DNA, the CDR3 is TGTGCCAGCAACACCGGAGTGAGGGGGCGGACTGAAGCTTTCTTT.